What follows describes a single TCR beta chain. Antigen: not known. Some clones are missing from TCRdb's copy, which holds only in-frame ones; the method was immunoSEQ multiplex PCR. The table shows more than 6,500 clones, with 65% to 80% occurring only once. The sample is drawn from a study of T cell repertoires in ileal Crohn's disease. Study details: Every patient was operated on for stricturing (about 60%) or penetrating (approximately 40%) complications. General study results and limits: Every patient over 26.8% clonality showed endoscopic recurrence. Active smokers at surgery had more clonal expansions than non-smokers.

Germline V gives CDR1 MNHEY, CDR2 SMNVEV (reference sequence). The J segment lost 3 bases and the V segment lost 8 bases, leaving 17 bases of the junction unmatched. The CDR3 totals 17 residues. The TCR was taken from an adult with Crohn's disease. What was sequenced was ileal tissue. V usage is TRBV27 and J usage is TRBJ2-7; 9 bases map to TRBD1. The CDR3 region has the DNA TGTGCCAGCTTAGAACGCGCCGGGACAGGGTCTTTCTACGAGCAGTACTTC. Amino acids: CASLERAGTGSFYEQYF.